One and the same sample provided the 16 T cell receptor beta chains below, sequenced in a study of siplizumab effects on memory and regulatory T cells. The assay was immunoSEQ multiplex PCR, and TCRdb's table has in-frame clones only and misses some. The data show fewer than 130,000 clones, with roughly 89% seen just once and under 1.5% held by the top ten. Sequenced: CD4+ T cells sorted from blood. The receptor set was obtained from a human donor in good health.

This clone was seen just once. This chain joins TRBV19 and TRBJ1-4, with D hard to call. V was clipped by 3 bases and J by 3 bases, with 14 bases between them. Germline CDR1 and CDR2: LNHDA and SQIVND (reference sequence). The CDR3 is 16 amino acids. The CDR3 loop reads CASSISPGSSNEKLFF. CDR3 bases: TGTGCCAGTAGTATTTCGCCGGGATCGTCTAATGAAAAACTGTTTTTT.

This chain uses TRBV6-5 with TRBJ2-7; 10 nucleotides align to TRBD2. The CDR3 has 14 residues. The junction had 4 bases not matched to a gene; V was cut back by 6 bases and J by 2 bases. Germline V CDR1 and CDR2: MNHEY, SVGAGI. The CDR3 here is CASRGLAETYEQYF. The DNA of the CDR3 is TGTGCCAGCAGAGGACTAGCGGAGACCTACGAGCAGTACTTC.

The CDR3 coding sequence is TGTGCCAGCAGTATACAGCAAGAGACCCAGTACTTC. Encoded protein: CASSIQQETQYF. This sequence joins TRBV6-6 and TRBJ2-5; D gene ambiguous. The CDR3 spans 12 residues. Germline assignment: CDR1 MNHNY and CDR2 SVGAGI (reference sequence). Trimming removed 5 bases from V and 2 bases from J, with 6 bases in between.

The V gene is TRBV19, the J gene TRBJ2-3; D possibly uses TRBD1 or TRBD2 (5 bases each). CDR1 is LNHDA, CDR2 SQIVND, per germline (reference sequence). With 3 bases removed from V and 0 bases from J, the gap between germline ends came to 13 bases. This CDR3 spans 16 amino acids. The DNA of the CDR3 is TGTGCCAGTAGTATCCGGTACGGGGCGAGCACAGATACGCAGTATTTT. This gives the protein CASSIRYGASTDTQYF.

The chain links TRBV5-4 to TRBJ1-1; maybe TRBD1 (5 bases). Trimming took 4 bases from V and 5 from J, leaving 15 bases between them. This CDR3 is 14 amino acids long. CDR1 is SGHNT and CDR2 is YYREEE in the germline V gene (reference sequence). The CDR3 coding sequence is TGTGCCAGCAGCCGGGGACCGCTATGGACTGAAGCTTTCTTT. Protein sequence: CASSRGPLWTEAFF.

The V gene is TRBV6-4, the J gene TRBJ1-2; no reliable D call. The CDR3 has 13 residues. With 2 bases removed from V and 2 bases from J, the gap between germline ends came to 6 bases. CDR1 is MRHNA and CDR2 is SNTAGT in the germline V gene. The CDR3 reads CASSDGNNYGYTF. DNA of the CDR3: TGTGCCAGCAGTGACGGGAACAACTATGGCTACACCTTC.

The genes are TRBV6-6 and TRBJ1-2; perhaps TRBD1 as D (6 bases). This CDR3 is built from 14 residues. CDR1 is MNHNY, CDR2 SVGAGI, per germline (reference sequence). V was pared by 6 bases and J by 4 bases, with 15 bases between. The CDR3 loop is CASSPDSAGYGYTF. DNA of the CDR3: TGTGCCAGCAGCCCGGACAGCGCTGGCTATGGCTACACCTTC.

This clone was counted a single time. CDR3: CASRGAPGFSTEAFF. Here the CDR3 DNA reads TGTGCCAGCAGAGGGGCCCCGGGGTTCAGCACTGAAGCTTTCTTT. This chain connects TRBV25-1 to TRBJ1-1, with TRBD1 as a possible D gene (5 bases). With 6 bases removed from V and 4 bases from J, the gap between germline ends came to 18 bases. Germline CDR1 reads MGHDK; CDR2 reads SYGVNS. CDR3 length equals 15 residues. Combining the CDR3 with reference TRBV25-1 and TRBJ1-1 gives the whole variable domain EADIYQTPRYLVIGTGKKITLECSQTMGHDKMYWYQQDPGMELHLIHYSYGVNSTEKGDLSSESTVSRIRTEHFPLTLESARPSHTSQYLCASRGAPGFSTEAFFGQGTRLTVV.

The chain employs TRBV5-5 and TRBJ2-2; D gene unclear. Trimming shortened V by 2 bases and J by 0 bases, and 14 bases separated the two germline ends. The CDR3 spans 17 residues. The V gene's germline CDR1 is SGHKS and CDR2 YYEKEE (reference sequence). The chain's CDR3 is CASSFPAFYANTGELFF. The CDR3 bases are TGTGCCAGCAGCTTTCCAGCCTTTTACGCGAACACCGGGGAGCTGTTTTTT.

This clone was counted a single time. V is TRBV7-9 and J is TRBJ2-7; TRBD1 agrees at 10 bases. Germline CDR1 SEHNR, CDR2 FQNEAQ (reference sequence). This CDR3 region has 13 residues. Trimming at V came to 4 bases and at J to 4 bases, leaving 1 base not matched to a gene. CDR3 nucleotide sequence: TGTGCCAGCAGCTGGGGACAGGGGTACGAGCAGTACTTC. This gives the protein CASSWGQGYEQYF.

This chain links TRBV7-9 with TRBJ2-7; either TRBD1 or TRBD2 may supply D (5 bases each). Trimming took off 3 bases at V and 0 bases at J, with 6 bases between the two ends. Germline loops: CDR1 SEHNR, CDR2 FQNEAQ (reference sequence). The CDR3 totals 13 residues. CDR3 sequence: CASSLGDSYEQYF. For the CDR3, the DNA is TGTGCCAGCAGCTTGGGGGACTCCTACGAGCAGTACTTC.

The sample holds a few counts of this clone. In DNA form, the CDR3 reads TGTGCCATCAGTGAGTCCACAGGGCCCGAGCAGTACTTC. Translating it yields CAISESTGPEQYF. This chain connects TRBV10-3 to TRBJ2-7, with D possibly matching TRBD1 (6 bases). This CDR3 comprises 13 residues. Trimming cost V 0 bases and J 6 bases, with 9 bases left between them. Germline CDR1 is ENHRY and CDR2 is SYGVKD.

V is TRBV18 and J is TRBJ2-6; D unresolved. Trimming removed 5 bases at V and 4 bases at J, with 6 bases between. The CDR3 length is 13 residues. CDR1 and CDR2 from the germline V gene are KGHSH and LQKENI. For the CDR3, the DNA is TGTGCCAGCTCAACCTCCGGGGCCAACGTCCTGACTTTC. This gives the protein CASSTSGANVLTF.

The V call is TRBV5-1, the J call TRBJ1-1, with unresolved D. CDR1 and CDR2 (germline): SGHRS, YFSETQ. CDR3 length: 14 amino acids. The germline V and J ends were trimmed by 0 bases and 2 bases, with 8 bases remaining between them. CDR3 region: CASSLGGFNTEAFF. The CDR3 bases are TGCGCCAGCAGCTTGGGAGGGTTCAACACTGAAGCTTTCTTT.

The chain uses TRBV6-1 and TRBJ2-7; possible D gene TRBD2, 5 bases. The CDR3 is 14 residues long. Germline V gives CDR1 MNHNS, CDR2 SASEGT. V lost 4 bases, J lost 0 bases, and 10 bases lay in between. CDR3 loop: CASSVGLYSYEQYF. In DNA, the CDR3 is TGTGCCAGCAGTGTAGGACTGTACTCCTACGAGCAGTACTTC.

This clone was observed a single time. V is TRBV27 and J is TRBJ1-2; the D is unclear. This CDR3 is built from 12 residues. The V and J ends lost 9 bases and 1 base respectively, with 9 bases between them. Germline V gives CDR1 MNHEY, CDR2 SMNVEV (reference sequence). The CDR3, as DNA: TGTGCCAGTTACAGAAATAACTATGGCTACACCTTC. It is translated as CASYRNNYGYTF.